These T cell receptor beta chains were read from a single sample in a study of OX40 agonist ivuxolimab in advanced cancers. Sequencing was performed with immunoSEQ multiplex PCR; in TCRdb, only in-frame clones are kept and a portion is missing. The sample shows about 26,000 clones, 60% to 80% of them seen only once. This specimen was CD4+ or CD8+ T cells sorted from blood, taken in a trial of the OX40 agonist ivuxolimab. The receptors were sampled from an adult with an advanced solid tumor such as melanoma, head and neck, liver or kidney cancer. The CDR3 runs from the conserved cysteine through the conserved F or W. D genes are given only for firm matches. Clone sizes are given selectively: once, few, many, or a class where the clone is expanded.

14,TRBJ1-2,TRBV13,NA,NA,CASSIPGENYGYTF,TGTGCCAGCAGCATTCCCGGGGAGAACTATGGCTACACCTTC
16,TRBJ1-5,TRBV4-1,NA,NA,CASSPDPGALSAPQHF,TGCGCCAGCAGCCCAGACCCCGGGGCCTTAAGCGCGCCCCAGCATTTT
14,TRBJ1-5,TRBV30,NA,NA,CAWSAVSSNQPQHF,TGTGCCTGGAGTGCCGTCAGTAGCAATCAGCCCCAGCATTTT
13,TRBJ2-1,TRBV7-8,NA,TRBD1,CASSPGQGNEQFF,TGTGCCAGCAGTCCGGGACAGGGCAATGAGCAGTTCTTC
16,TRBJ2-7,TRBV28,NA,TRBD2,CASSTPLAGDLSEQYF,TGTGCCAGCAGTACTCCTCTAGCGGGAGATCTGAGCGAGCAGTACTTC
15,TRBJ2-2,TRBV5-5,NA,NA,CASSASGLEAGELFF,TGTGCCAGCAGCGCCTCGGGCCTCGAGGCGGGGGAGCTGTTTTTT
16,TRBJ2-1,TRBV7-9,NA,TRBD1,CASSSFRGSAYNEQFF,TGTGCCAGCAGCTCGTTCAGGGGGAGTGCCTACAATGAGCAGTTCTTC
12,TRBJ1-2,TRBV29-1,once,TRBD1,CSVQTGSYGYTF,TGCAGCGTTCAGACAGGGTCCTATGGCTACACCTTC
15,TRBJ2-5,TRBV6-1,once,NA,CASSEGQLTQETQYF,TGTGCCAGCAGTGAAGGTCAGCTCACCCAAGAGACCCAGTACTTC
15,TRBJ2-7,TRBV6-5,few,TRBD1,CASSYTPDRPYEQYF,TGTGCCAGCAGTTACACCCCGGACAGGCCCTACGAGCAGTACTTC
14,TRBJ2-3,TRBV13,NA,TRBD2,CASNAGGRSDTQYF,TGTGCCAGCAACGCGGGGGGACGCTCAGATACGCAGTATTTT
11,TRBJ2-1,TRBV9,NA,TRBD1,CASSVGTGQFF,TGTGCCAGCAGCGTAGGGACAGGGCAGTTCTTC
14,TRBJ1-2,TRBV30,NA,NA,CAWSYFGDNYGYTF,TGTGCCTGGAGTTATTTTGGGGATAACTATGGCTACACCTTC
15,TRBJ1-6,TRBV9,NA,NA,CASSPTGGERSPLHF,TGTGCCAGCAGCCCAACTGGGGGGGAGCGATCACCCCTCCACTTT
12,TRBJ2-7,TRBV11-2,NA,TRBD1,CASSPGTGERYF,TGTGCCAGCAGCCCCGGGACAGGGGAGAGGTACTTC
16,TRBJ2-1,TRBV7-9,many,TRBD2,CASSDTSGSSYNEQFF,TGTGCCAGCAGCGATACTAGCGGGAGCTCCTACAATGAGCAGTTCTTC
15,TRBJ1-3,TRBV28,NA,NA,CASSAAGQTGNTIYF,TGTGCCAGCAGTGCGGCCGGACAAACTGGAAACACCATATATTTT
13,TRBJ2-2,TRBV21-1,NA,NA,CASRRGYTGELFF,TGTGCCAGCCGTAGGGGCTACACCGGGGAGCTGTTTTTT
15,TRBJ2-3,TRBV9,NA,TRBD1,CASTSDRAGTDTQYF,TGTGCCAGCACCTCGGACAGGGCAGGCACAGATACGCAGTATTTT
15,TRBJ2-7,TRBV25-1,few,NA,CASSDPSDKFYEQYF,TGTGCCAGCAGTGACCCCTCGGACAAGTTCTACGAGCAGTACTTC
14,TRBJ2-2,TRBV9,NA,TRBD1,CASSGTGGTGELFF,TGTGCCAGCAGCGGGACAGGGGGCACCGGGGAGCTGTTTTTT
12,TRBJ2-7,TRBV27,NA,NA,CASNGGSYEQYF,TGTGCCAGCAACGGAGGTTCCTACGAGCAGTACTTC
13,TRBJ1-5,TRBV28,few,NA,CASSWAGNQPQHF,TGTGCCAGCAGTTGGGCCGGCAATCAGCCCCAGCATTTT
15,TRBJ1-1,TRBV5-1,NA,NA,CASSYLGGELAEAFF,TGCGCCAGCAGCTATTTAGGGGGGGAACTTGCTGAAGCTTTCTTT
15,TRBJ2-1,TRBV7-8,NA,TRBD2,CASSLSAGGPNEQFF,TGTGCCAGCAGCTTATCAGCGGGAGGGCCGAATGAGCAGTTCTTC
12,TRBJ1-6,TRBV19,NA,TRBD1,CASRTGSSPLHF,TGTGCCAGTAGGACAGGGTCTTCACCCCTCCACTTT
14,TRBJ2-5,TRBV30,NA,NA,CAWSWEAFQETQYF,TGTGCCTGGAGCTGGGAGGCCTTCCAAGAGACCCAGTACTTC
14,TRBJ2-7,TRBV4-1,NA,NA,CASRGSGASYEQYF,TGCGCCAGCCGGGGTAGCGGAGCCTCCTACGAGCAGTACTTC
14,TRBJ1-1,TRBV7-3,NA,NA,CASSYGHLNTEAFF,TGTGCCAGCAGCTATGGCCACCTGAACACTGAAGCTTTCTTT
13,TRBJ2-3,TRBV7-2,NA,NA,CASSHVLNGTQYF,TGTGCCAGCAGCCACGTGTTAAACGGTACGCAGTATTTT
16,TRBJ1-2,TRBV2,few,NA,CASSEALLGYNYGYTF,TGTGCCAGCAGTGAAGCGCTTCTTGGGTATAACTATGGCTACACCTTC
11,TRBJ1-4,TRBV27,few,NA,CASSAGLKLFF,TGTGCCAGCAGTGCGGGACTTAAACTGTTTTTT
12,TRBJ2-1,TRBV12-5,NA,NA,CASRQGGNEQFF,TGTGCTAGTAGGCAGGGAGGTAATGAGCAGTTCTTC
17,TRBJ2-2,TRBV19,NA,NA,CASSIPPTEANTGELFF,TGTGCCAGTAGTATACCCCCCACAGAGGCGAACACCGGGGAGCTGTTTTTT
15,TRBJ2-1,TRBV15,NA,TRBD2,CATSRPGLADNEQFF,TGTGCCACCAGCAGGCCGGGACTAGCGGACAATGAGCAGTTCTTC
15,TRBJ2-2,TRBV7-9,NA,TRBD1,CASSLGGQSTGELFF,TGTGCCAGCAGCTTAGGGGGACAGAGCACCGGGGAGCTGTTTTTT
12,TRBJ1-1,TRBV9,NA,NA,CASSAEAAEAFF,TGTGCCAGCAGCGCAGAGGCGGCTGAAGCTTTCTTT
14,TRBJ1-5,TRBV6-9,NA,TRBD1,CASSLTGRGQPQHF,TGTGCCAGCAGTTTGACAGGGCGAGGGCAGCCCCAGCATTTT
16,TRBJ1-6,TRBV7-9,few,NA,CASSSSGSSYNSPLHF,TGTGCCAGCAGCTCATCGGGTAGCTCCTATAATTCACCCCTCCACTTT